This T cell receptor beta chain was captured by sequencing in a study of blood T cell repertoires in COVID-19 (dated by TCRdb to about 2020). Background for the entire study: Recovered participants in ImmuneRACE Cohort 3 were defined as having two consecutive negative NP/OP PCR tests, clearance from a healthcare professional, or resolution of symptoms. Samples covering the acute and convalescent phases of COVID-19 were provided by collaborators in the United States, Italy and Spain. A de-identified subject ID, COVID-19 status, age in years and sex were almost always included in the sample metadata. Deeply sampled blood TCRbeta repertoires from subjects exposed to, actively infected with, or recovered from COVID-19 were included in the dataset. The repertoires were released in a freely available public database meant as a resource for research on the immune response to SARS-CoV-2. Where HLA class I and class II types were available, the types were taken from metadata supplied by the sample provider, not from assay-based typing. The prospective study material was composed of cDNA or gDNA derived from T cells, B-cell-depleted T cells, or PBMCs. Samples were obtained from the ongoing ImmuneRACE study (first 160 participants) and from over 1,000 subjects provided by 6 global collaborators. The paper as a whole reports these results and caveats: How much clinical and demographic metadata was included differed by source and by participant, and the metadata was provided uncurated.

In the prospective study, participants were about 18 to 90 years old, resided in about 25 geographic areas of the United States, and were enrolled through a virtual design. In the prospective study, participants were assigned to cohorts based on the clinical history participants reported in a screening survey and a study questionnaire. In the prospective study, whole blood, serum and a nasopharyngeal or oropharyngeal swab were collected from each participant by mobile phlebotomists. Participants in the prospective study had the option to provide additional blood draws and questionnaires over a roughly two-month period. Prospective study blood samples were shipped either frozen or at room temperature before DNA extraction. TCRbeta CDR3 regions were amplified from genomic DNA using the immunoSEQ Assay, a bias-controlled multiplex PCR. In the authors' own workflow: The number of nucleated cells in each sample was estimated from the amplification of reference gene primers within the assay. Sequence reads were collapsed and filtered to measure the absolute abundance of every unique TCRbeta CDR3 rearrangement. For each sample, productive Simpson clonality was calculated by taking the square root of Simpson's diversity index across productive rearrangements. TCRdb mirrors the immuneACCESS table, restricted to in-frame sequences. Some clones are absent from its copies; in checked studies, under half trace to an unresolved V gene, and the reason for the others is unknown. The V and J calls and the clone size are those of that table, but D and trimming were determined from the DNA. Here the sample has 200,000 or so clones; roughly 87% occur a single time. Around 7% of the sample is taken by the ten largest.

On this clone: What this receptor recognizes is not known. Base qualities are not recorded, but no much larger clone differs from it by a single base.

The sequencing sample was made of PBMCs or T cells enriched from blood (not recorded which). The TCR was taken from a man younger than 40 in a cohort exposed to, infected with or recovered from COVID-19 (not recorded which).

CDR3 region: CASSPRGRTGTGRFYNEQFF. The bases are TGTGCCAGTAGTCCAAGGGGGCGTACCGGGACAGGGCGATTCTACAATGAGCAGTTCTTC. This chain joins TRBV19 to TRBJ2-1; TRBD1 agrees with 9 junctional bases. Taken from the germline V gene (reference sequence), the CDR1 and CDR2 loops are LNHDA and SQIVND. V trim: 5 bases; J trim: 3 bases; unmatched bases: 20. The CDR3, from cysteine to phenylalanine, totals 20 residues. The sequence is cut down to CDR3 DNA, 60 bases in frame from base 1.